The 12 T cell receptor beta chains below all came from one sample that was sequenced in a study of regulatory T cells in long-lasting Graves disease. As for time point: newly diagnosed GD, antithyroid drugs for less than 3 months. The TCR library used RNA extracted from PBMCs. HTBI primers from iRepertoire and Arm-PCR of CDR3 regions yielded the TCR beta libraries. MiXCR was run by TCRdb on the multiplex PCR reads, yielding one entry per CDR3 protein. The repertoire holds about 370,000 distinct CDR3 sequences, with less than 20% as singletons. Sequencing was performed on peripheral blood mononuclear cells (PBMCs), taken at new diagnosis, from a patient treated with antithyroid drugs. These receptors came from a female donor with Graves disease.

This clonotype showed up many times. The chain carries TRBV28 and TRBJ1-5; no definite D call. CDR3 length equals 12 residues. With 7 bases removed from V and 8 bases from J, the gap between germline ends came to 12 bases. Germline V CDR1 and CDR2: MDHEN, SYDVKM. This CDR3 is CASNLGGEPQHF. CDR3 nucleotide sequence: TGTGCCAGCAACTTGGGCGGTGAGCCCCAGCATTTT.

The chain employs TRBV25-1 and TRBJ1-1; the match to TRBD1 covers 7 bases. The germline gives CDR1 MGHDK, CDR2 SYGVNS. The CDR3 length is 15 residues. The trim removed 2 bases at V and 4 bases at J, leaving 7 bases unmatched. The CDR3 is CASSESGTAVTEAFF. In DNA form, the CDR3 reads TGTGCCAGCAGTGAAAGTGGGACAGCCGTCACTGAAGCTTTCTTT.

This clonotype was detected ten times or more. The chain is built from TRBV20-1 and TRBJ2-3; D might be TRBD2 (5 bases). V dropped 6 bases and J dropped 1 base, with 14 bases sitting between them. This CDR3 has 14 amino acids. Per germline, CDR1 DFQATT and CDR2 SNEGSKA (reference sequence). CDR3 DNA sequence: TGCAGTGCAACGTCTAGCTTAGGCACAGATACGCAGTATTTT. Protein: CSATSSLGTDTQYF.

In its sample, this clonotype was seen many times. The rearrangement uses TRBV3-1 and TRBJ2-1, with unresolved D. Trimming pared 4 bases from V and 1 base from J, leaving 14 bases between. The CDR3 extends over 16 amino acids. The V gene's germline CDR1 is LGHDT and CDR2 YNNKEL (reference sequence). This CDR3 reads CASSPGSQWSYNEQFF. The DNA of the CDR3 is TGTGCCAGCAGCCCAGGCAGCCAGTGGTCCTACAATGAGCAGTTCTTC.

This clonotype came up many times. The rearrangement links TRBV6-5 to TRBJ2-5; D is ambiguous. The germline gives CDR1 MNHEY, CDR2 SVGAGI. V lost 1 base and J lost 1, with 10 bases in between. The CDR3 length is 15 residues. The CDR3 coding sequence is TGTGCCAGCAGTTACTTAGGTCAGCGCCAAGAGACCCAGTACTTC. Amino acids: CASSYLGQRQETQYF.

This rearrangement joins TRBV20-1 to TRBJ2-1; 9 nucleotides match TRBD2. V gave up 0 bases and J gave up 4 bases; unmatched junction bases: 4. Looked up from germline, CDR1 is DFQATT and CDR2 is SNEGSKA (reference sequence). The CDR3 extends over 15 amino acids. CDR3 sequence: CSARDPLAGYNEQFF. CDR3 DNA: TGCAGTGCTAGAGATCCCCTAGCGGGGTACAATGAGCAGTTCTTC.

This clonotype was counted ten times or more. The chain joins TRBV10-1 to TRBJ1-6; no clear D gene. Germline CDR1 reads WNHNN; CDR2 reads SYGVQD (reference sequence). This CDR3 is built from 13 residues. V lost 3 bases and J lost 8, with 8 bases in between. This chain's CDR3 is CASSENQDSPLHF. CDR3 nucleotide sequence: TGCGCCAGCAGTGAAAATCAGGATTCACCCCTCCACTTT.

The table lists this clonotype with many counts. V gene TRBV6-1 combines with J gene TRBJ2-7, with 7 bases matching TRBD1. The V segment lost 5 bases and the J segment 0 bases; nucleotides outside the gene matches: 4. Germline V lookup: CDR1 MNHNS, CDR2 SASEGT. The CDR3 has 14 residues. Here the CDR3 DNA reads TGTGCCAGCAGTAGACGGACAGGCTCCTACGAGCAGTACTTC. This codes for CASSRRTGSYEQYF.

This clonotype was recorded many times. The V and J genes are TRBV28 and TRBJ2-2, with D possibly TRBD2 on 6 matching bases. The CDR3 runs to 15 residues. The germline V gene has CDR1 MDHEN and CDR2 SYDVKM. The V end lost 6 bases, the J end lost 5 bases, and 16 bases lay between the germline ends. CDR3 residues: CASSPTGVGTGELFF. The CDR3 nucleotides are TGTGCCAGCAGCCCTACGGGAGTTGGAACCGGGGAGCTGTTTTTT.

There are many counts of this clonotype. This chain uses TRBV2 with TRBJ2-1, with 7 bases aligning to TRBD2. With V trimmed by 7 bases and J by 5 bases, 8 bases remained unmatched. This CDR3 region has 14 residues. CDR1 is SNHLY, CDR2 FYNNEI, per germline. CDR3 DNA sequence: TGTGCCAGCAAGCTAGCGGCCACCGACAATGAGCAGTTCTTC. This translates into CASKLAATDNEQFF.

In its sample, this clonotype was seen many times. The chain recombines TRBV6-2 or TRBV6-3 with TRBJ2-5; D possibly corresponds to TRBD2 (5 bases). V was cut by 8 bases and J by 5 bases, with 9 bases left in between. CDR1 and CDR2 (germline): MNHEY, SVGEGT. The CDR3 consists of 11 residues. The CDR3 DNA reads TGTGCCAGCCGGGGTGGGGAGACCCAGTACTTC. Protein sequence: CASRGGETQYF.

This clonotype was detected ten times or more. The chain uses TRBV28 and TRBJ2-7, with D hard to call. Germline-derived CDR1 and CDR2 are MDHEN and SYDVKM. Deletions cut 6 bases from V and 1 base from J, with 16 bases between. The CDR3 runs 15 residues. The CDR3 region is CASRSPVGQSYEQYF. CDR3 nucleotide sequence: TGTGCCAGCAGGTCCCCTGTCGGGCAGTCCTACGAGCAGTACTTC.